Below are 4 T cell receptor beta chains sequenced from a single sample in a study of blood T cell repertoires in COVID-19. Repertoires were generated with immunoSEQ multiplex PCR, while TCRdb's copy carries only in-frame clones and drops some. The data hold just over 650,000 clones, with 80% to 90% observed a single time. Input material: peripheral blood. Every receptor here comes from a young woman with acute or convalescent COVID-19.

The chain is built from TRBV30 and TRBJ1-4; weak D call: TRBD1 (6 bases). Trimming left V 0 bases short and J 4 bases short, with 12 bases between. The CDR3 has 15 amino acids. In germline, CDR1 is GTSNPN, CDR2 SVGIG (reference sequence). CDR3 protein: CAWSVHRVGNEKLFF. The CDR3 DNA reads as TGTGCCTGGAGTGTACACAGGGTTGGTAATGAAAAACTGTTTTTT.

This chain links TRBV5-1 with TRBJ1-5; tentative D call: TRBD1 (5 bases). Per germline, CDR1 SGHRS and CDR2 YFSETQ. Trimming cost V 0 bases and J 6 bases, with 13 bases left between them. CDR3 length: 15 residues. CDR3 nucleotide sequence: TGCGCCAGCAGCTTGGAAGGGGCCCCGGGTCAGCCCCAGCATTTT. Amino acids: CASSLEGAPGQPQHF.

The rearrangement links TRBV24-1 to TRBJ2-5, with D unresolved. Trimming removed 5 bases from V and 4 bases from J, with 10 bases in between. Germline V gives CDR1 KGHDR, CDR2 SFDVKD. The CDR3 runs to 13 residues. The CDR3 loop reads CATSGGLRETQYF. The CDR3, as DNA: TGTGCCACCAGTGGCGGCTTGAGAGAGACCCAGTACTTC.

This chain's CDR3 is CASSRGTGYTEAFF. The CDR3 nucleotides are TGCGCCAGCAGCCGAGGGACAGGGTACACTGAAGCTTTCTTT. The genes are TRBV4-3 and TRBJ1-1; 9 bases align to TRBD1. Germline V lookup: CDR1 LGHNA, CDR2 YSLEER. Losses at the gene ends were 4 bases for V and 3 bases for J; bases not matched to a gene: 3. The CDR3 covers 14 residues.